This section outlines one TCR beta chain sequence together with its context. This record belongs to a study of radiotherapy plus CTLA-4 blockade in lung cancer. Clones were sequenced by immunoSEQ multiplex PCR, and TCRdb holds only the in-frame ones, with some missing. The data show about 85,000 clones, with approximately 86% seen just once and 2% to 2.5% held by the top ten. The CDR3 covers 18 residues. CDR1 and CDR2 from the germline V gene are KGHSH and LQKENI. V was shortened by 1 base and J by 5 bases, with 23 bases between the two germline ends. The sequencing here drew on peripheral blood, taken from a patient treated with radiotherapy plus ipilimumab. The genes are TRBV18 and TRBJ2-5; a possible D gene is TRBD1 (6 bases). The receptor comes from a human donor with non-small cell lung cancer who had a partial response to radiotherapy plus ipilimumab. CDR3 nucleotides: TGTGCCAGCTCACCACTAACGTTCCGGCAGGGGCTAAGGGAGACCCAGTACTTC. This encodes CASSPLTFRQGLRETQYF.